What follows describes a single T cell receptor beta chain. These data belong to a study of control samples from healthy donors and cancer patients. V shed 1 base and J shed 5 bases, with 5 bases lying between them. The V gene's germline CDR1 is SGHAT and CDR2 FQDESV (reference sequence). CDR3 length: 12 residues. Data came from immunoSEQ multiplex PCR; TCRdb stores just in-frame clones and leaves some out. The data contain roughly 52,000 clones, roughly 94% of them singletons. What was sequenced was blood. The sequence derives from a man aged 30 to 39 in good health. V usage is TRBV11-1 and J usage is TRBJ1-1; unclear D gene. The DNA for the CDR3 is TGTGCCAGCAGCTTAGTGCAAACTGAAGCTTTCTTT. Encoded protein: CASSLVQTEAFF. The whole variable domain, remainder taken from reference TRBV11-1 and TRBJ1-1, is EAEVAQSPRYKITEKSQAVAFWCDPISGHATLYWYRQILGQGPELLVQFQDESVVDDSQLPKDRFSAERLKGVDSTLKIQPAELGDSAMYLCASSLVQTEAFFGQGTRLTVV.